This TCR beta chain appears in the sequencing data of a study of blood T cell repertoires in COVID-19. Overall study: The United States, Italy and Spain were the sources of the acute and convalescent COVID-19 samples. PBMCs, B-cell-depleted T cells, or T cells were the source of the cDNA or gDNA that made up the material.

Per the original data handling: Cell counts per sample came from amplifying reference gene primers. Data came from immunoSEQ multiplex PCR; TCRdb stores just in-frame clones and leaves some out. The V and J calls and clone size were taken over from that table, and D and trimming were inferred from the DNA. The data show some 120,000 clones, around 80% seen once. CDR3 size: 15 residues. The germline CDR1 and CDR2 sequences are LNHDA and SQIVND (reference sequence). V shed 0 bases and J shed 6 bases, with 12 bases lying between them. The source material was peripheral blood. The TCR originated in an elderly man with active or convalescent COVID-19. The chain couples TRBV19 to TRBJ2-4, with D possibly TRBD2 on 7 matching bases. CDR3 sequence (DNA): TGTGCCAGTAGTATAGAGGGGGGGACACGAAACATTCAGTACTTC. It codes for CASSIEGGTRNIQYF.